This T cell receptor beta chain was sequenced for a study of beta chain features in type 1 diabetes. General study results and limits: For Type 1 diabetes patients, all four CD4+ subsets carried TCRB CDR3s that were moderately but significantly shorter. Shorter templates may be favored by PCR, equally so in patients and controls. Insertions at VDJ junctions were less frequent in type 1 diabetes patients. These patients also deleted more nucleotides at the same junctions. It was among patients, rather than healthy donors, that naive, central memory and Treg TCRB repertoires appeared more similar.

Based on CD45RO/CCR7/CD25/CD127/CD95/CD27, CD4+ regulatory, stem cell-like memory, naive and central memory cells were sorted. This clone turned up a few times. The antigen remains unidentified. Per the germline V gene, CDR1 is ENHRY and CDR2 is SYGVKD. The V and J ends lost 0 bases and 1 base respectively, with 14 bases between them. This CDR3 contains 17 residues. As every portion of the isolated RNA was reverse transcribed, the sequencing read expressed TCRB transcripts. Sequenced by immunoSEQ multiplex PCR; TCRdb stores in-frame clones only, minus some. The top ten hold 0.08% to 0.095% of the sample, which has some 170,000 clones, roughly 59% seen once.

Sequenced: naive CD4+ T cells from blood. The origin of this receptor is a man aged 30 to 45 with type 1 diabetes. The gene calls are TRBV10-3 and TRBJ2-3; TRBD1 might be the D (6 bases). The chain's CDR3 is CAISESSRGAGTDTQYF. In DNA form, the CDR3 reads TGTGCCATCAGTGAGTCAAGCAGGGGAGCCGGCACAGATACGCAGTATTTT.